The 20 T cell receptor beta chains below all came from one sample that was sequenced in a study of T cell clonality in common variable immunodeficiency. Method: immunoSEQ multiplex PCR; TCRdb's copy keeps in-frame clones and lacks some. The repertoire has around 42,000 clones, none seen only once; the ten largest take roughly 2.9%. Sample: peripheral blood mononuclear cells. Every receptor here comes from a person aged 18 to 75 in good health.

Ten or more counts support this clone. The observed sequence ends 3 residues before the CDR3 terminus, with the missing tail filled in from the germline J gene. J is TRBJ1-5 and V is TRBV7-3, with D hard to call. The CDR3 is 15 amino acids. Germline CDR1 SGHTA, CDR2 FQGTGA. V gave up 2 bases and J gave up 3 bases, with 11 bases separating them. CDR3 protein: CASSLEVGPNQPQHF. The part of the CDR3 DNA that was read is TGTGCCAGCAGCTTAGAAGTGGGCCCCAATCAGCCC.

At least ten counts were recorded for this clone. The missing CDR3 end, 3 residues past where the read stops, is filled in from the germline J gene. The V gene is TRBV29-1, the J gene TRBJ2-4; tentative D call: TRBD1 (6 bases). CDR1 and CDR2 from the germline V gene are SQVTM and ANQGSEA. With 3 bases removed from V and 4 bases from J, the gap between germline ends came to 16 bases. The CDR3 length is 15 residues. The CDR3 bases that were read are TGCAGCGTTGAGGAACAGGGCTCGTGGAAAAACATT. Residues: CSVEEQGSWKNI. The entire CDR3 protein is CSVEEQGSWKNIQYF. Supplemented by reference TRBV29-1 and TRBJ2-4, the full variable domain reads SAVISQKPSRDICQRGTSLTIQCQVDSQVTMMFWYRQQPGQSLTLIATANQGSEATYESGFVIDKFPISRPNLTFSTLTVSNMSPEDSSIYLCSVEEQGSWKNIQYFGAGTRLSVL.

This clone was picked up many times. The read gets to within 3 residues of the CDR3 end, and the germline J gene fills in the rest. The chain couples TRBV2 to TRBJ1-2, with 7 bases identical to TRBD1. CDR1 SNHLY and CDR2 FYNNEI come from the germline V gene. The CDR3 totals 14 residues. Unmatched junction bases numbered 14, after V lost 11 bases and J lost 5 bases. The CDR3 sequence: CAGLGTEDFYGYTF. The part of the CDR3 DNA that was read is TGTGCCGGGCTCGGGACAGAAGATTTTTATGGC.

This clone appeared many times. CDR3 bases read: TGTGCCAGCAGCTCCGACAGGTTCACAGATACG. This translates into CASSSDRFTDT. The full-length CDR3 reads as CASSSDRFTDTQYF. V and J are TRBV11-3 and TRBJ2-3; D perhaps matches TRBD1 (6 bases). The read stops 3 residues short of the end of the CDR3; the missing end is completed from the germline J gene. V lost 4 bases to trimming and J lost 2 bases, with 10 bases between them. Germline loops: CDR1 SGHNT, CDR2 YENEEA. This CDR3 contains 14 residues.

This clone was observed many times. The sequence runs out 3 residues before the end of the CDR3; the remainder is reconstructed from the germline J gene. This chain links TRBV5-1 with TRBJ2-3; TRBD2 is a possible D gene (6 bases). This CDR3 has 15 residues. Germline V gene sequence: CDR1 SGHRS, CDR2 YFSETQ. V gave up 0 bases and J gave up 4 bases, with 12 bases separating them. Partial CDR3 DNA: TGCGCCAGCAGCTTGGGGACTATGAGGCCAGATACG. Its translation: CASSLGTMRPDT. The CDR3 reads in full as CASSLGTMRPDTQYF. The entire variable domain, with the rest obtained from reference TRBV5-1 and TRBJ2-3, is as follows: KAGVTQTPRYLIKTRGQQVTLSCSPISGHRSVSWYQQTPGQGLQFLFEYFSETQRNKGNFPGRFSGRQFSNSRSEMNVSTLELGDSALYLCASSLGTMRPDTQYFGPGTRLTVL.

This clone appeared a few times. The read ends 3 residues shy of where the CDR3 ends; the end is completed using the germline J gene. The chain uses TRBV11-2 and TRBJ1-1; possible D gene TRBD1, 6 bases. CDR3 length: 14 amino acids. Germline V CDR1 and CDR2: SGHAT, FQNNGV. With 8 bases removed from V and 0 bases from J, the gap between germline ends came to 13 bases. Incomplete CDR3 DNA: TGTGCCAGCGAAGGGGGACACTTGAACACTGAA. Amino acid sequence: CASEGGHLNTE. The whole CDR3 region reads CASEGGHLNTEAFF.

This clone showed up many times. The missing CDR3 end, 3 residues past where the read stops, is filled in from the germline J gene. The V and J genes are TRBV7-8 and TRBJ2-3, with a tentative D call TRBD2 (6 bases). Trimming left V 5 bases short and J 3 bases short, with 12 bases between. The CDR3 has 14 amino acids. CDR1 and CDR2 (germline): SGHVS, FQNEAQ. The CDR3 region is CASSPPGLTDTQYF. The sequenced part of the CDR3 DNA is TGTGCCAGCAGCCCCCCGGGACTTACAGATACG. The variable domain in full, completed from reference TRBV7-8 and TRBJ2-3, reads GAGVSQSPRYKVAKRGQDVALRCDPISGHVSLFWYQQALGQGPEFLTYFQNEAQLDKSGLPSDRFFAERPEGSVSTLKIQRTQQEDSAVYLCASSPPGLTDTQYFGPGTRLTVL.

This clone was seen at least ten times. The read terminates 3 residues ahead of where the CDR3 ends, so the germline J gene completes it. This chain joins TRBV19 and TRBJ2-7, with 10 nucleotides matching TRBD1. CDR1 LNHDA and CDR2 SQIVND come from the germline V gene (reference sequence). The V segment lost 4 bases and the J segment 2 bases; nucleotides outside the gene matches: 2. This CDR3 has 14 amino acids. CDR3 region: CASSTGQGTYEQYF. CDR3 DNA, as far as it was read: TGTGCCAGTAGTACGGGACAGGGGACCTACGAG.

This clone was detected a few times. CDR3 in amino acids: CASSLGPNEKLFF. Incomplete CDR3 DNA: TGTGCCAGCAGCTTAGGCCCTAATGAAAAG. The gene calls are TRBV7-9 and TRBJ2-2; D gene ambiguous. The read finishes 3 residues shy of the CDR3 end, and the germline J gene is used to complete it. Germline V CDR1 and CDR2: SEHNR, FQNEAQ (reference sequence). The CDR3 spans 13 residues.

For this clone: The sequence runs out 3 residues before the end of the CDR3; the remainder is reconstructed from the germline J gene. The chain has TRBV4-2 and TRBJ2-7, with 7 bases matching TRBD2. Germline V gene data show CDR1 as LGHNA and CDR2 as YNFKEQ. V lost 1 base, J lost 1 base, and 4 bases stayed unmatched. The CDR3 runs 15 residues. CDR3: CASSQVGGTSYEQYF. Incomplete CDR3 DNA: TGTGCCAGCAGCCAAGTCGGGGGGACTTCCTACGAG.

This clone was picked up a small number of times. The CDR3 end lies 3 residues beyond the end of the read and is filled in from the germline J gene. The genes are TRBV7-2 and TRBJ2-3; 8 nucleotides align to TRBD1. From germline, CDR1 is SGHTA and CDR2 FQGNSA. This CDR3 has 15 residues. V lost 5 bases, J lost 5 bases, and 9 bases stayed unmatched. CDR3 DNA (partial): TGTGCCAGCAGCCTTAGCCCAGGGGGCGTAGATACG. Amino acid sequence: CASSLSPGGVDT. From start to end, the CDR3 is CASSLSPGGVDTQYF.

This clone was observed many times. The CDR3 goes on 3 residues after the read ends, and that part is filled in from the germline J gene. V is TRBV7-8 and J is TRBJ1-5, with 7 bases that match TRBD1. The length of the CDR3 is 15 residues. Germline assignment: CDR1 SGHVS and CDR2 FQNEAQ. V shed 5 bases, J shed 1 base, and the junction held 5 bases outside the gene matches. The CDR3: CASSLGTDSNQPQHF. CDR3 DNA, as far as it was read: TGTGCCAGCAGCCTAGGGACAGACAGCAATCAGCCC. The whole variable domain, filled in from reference TRBV7-8 and TRBJ1-5, reads GAGVSQSPRYKVAKRGQDVALRCDPISGHVSLFWYQQALGQGPEFLTYFQNEAQLDKSGLPSDRFFAERPEGSVSTLKIQRTQQEDSAVYLCASSLGTDSNQPQHFGDGTRLSIL.

There are many counts of this clone. The DNA ends 3 residues before the CDR3 does, and the rest of the CDR3 is filled in from the germline J gene. This chain uses TRBV5-5 with TRBJ2-2, with unresolved D. CDR1 is SGHKS, CDR2 YYEKEE, per germline (reference sequence). V lost 2 bases and J 7 bases, leaving 3 bases between the germline ends. The CDR3 is 11 residues long. The part of the CDR3 DNA that was read is TGTGCCAGCAGCTTCTACGGGGAG. Amino acid sequence: CASSFYGE. The whole CDR3 protein reads CASSFYGELFF.

This clone occurred many times. The read falls 3 residues short of the CDR3 end, and the missing part is taken from the germline J gene. The gene calls are TRBV15 and TRBJ2-5; D remains unclear. The ends were cut back, 0 bases at V and 0 bases at J, with 8 bases in the middle. CDR3 length: 15 residues. Looked up from germline, CDR1 is LNHNV and CDR2 is YYDKDF (reference sequence). CDR3 DNA (partial): TGTGCCACCAGCAGAGATTTTGGCTACCAAGAGACC. It specifies CATSRDFGYQET. The complete CDR3 protein is CATSRDFGYQETQYF. Using reference TRBV15 and TRBJ2-5 for the parts outside the CDR3, the full variable domain is DAMVIQNPRYQVTQFGKPVTLSCSQTLNHNVMYWYQQKSSQAPKLLFHYYDKDFNNEADTPDNFQSRRPNTSFCFLDIRSPGLGDTAMYLCATSRDFGYQETQYFGPGTRLLVL.

This clone was seen at least ten times. The read gets to within 3 residues of the CDR3 end, and the germline J gene fills in the rest. J is TRBJ2-7 and V is TRBV20-1; D gene uncertain. The CDR3 contains 14 residues. Germline-derived CDR1 and CDR2 are DFQATT and SNEGSKA (reference sequence). Trimming took off 1 base at V and 3 bases at J, with 13 bases between the two ends. The CDR3 spells CSARGRVFNYEQYF. CDR3 bases read: TGCAGTGCTAGAGGTAGGGTATTTAACTACGAG.

For this clone: The read ends 3 residues early relative to the CDR3; the germline J gene fills the gap. This rearrangement joins TRBV7-9 to TRBJ2-1; 12 nucleotides line up with TRBD2. The CDR3 is made up of 15 amino acids. Germline CDR1 and CDR2: SEHNR and FQNEAQ (reference sequence). V gave up 4 bases and J gave up 9 bases; unmatched junction bases: 7. This CDR3 reads CASSYTTSGSGEQFF. The DNA read from the CDR3 is TGTGCCAGCAGCTACACGACTAGCGGGAGTGGTGAG.

About this clone: With the read ending 3 residues before the CDR3 end, the germline J gene is used to fill in that end. The rearrangement joins TRBV2 to TRBJ1-2; tentatively, D is TRBD1 (6 bases). This CDR3 spans 14 amino acids. V lost 7 bases, J lost 2 bases, and 14 bases lay in between. Germline V gives CDR1 SNHLY, CDR2 FYNNEI. The CDR3 sequence: CASTQGPLNYGYTF. CDR3 DNA (partial): TGTGCCAGCACCCAGGGGCCCCTCAACTATGGC.

This clone has a count of ten or more. CDR3 amino acids: CASSDRNAYEQYF. CDR3 DNA, as far as it was read: TGTGCCAGTAGCGACAGGAACGCCTACGAG. The chain employs TRBV19 and TRBJ2-7, with D possibly matching TRBD1 (6 bases). The read stops 3 residues short of the end of the CDR3; the missing end is completed from the germline J gene. Trimming shortened V by 6 bases and J by 2 bases, and 11 bases separated the two germline ends. CDR1 is LNHDA, CDR2 SQIVND, per germline (reference sequence). CDR3 length: 13 residues. Variable domain in full (rest from reference TRBV19 and TRBJ2-7): DGGITQSPKYLFRKEGQNVTLSCEQNLNHDAMYWYRQDPGQGLRLIYYSQIVNDFQKGDIAEGYSVSREKKESFPLTVTSAQKNPTAFYLCASSDRNAYEQYFGPGTRLTVT.

The table lists this clone with many counts. Read coverage stops 3 residues before the CDR3 terminus; the germline J gene supplies the remainder. The gene calls are TRBV11-2 and TRBJ1-2; 7 positions agree with TRBD1. CDR3 length: 15 residues. Per germline, CDR1 SGHAT and CDR2 FQNNGV. After removal of 5 bases from V and 3 bases from J, the junction contained 9 bases not matched to a gene. The CDR3 DNA, read in part, is TGTGCCAGCAGCAATAACAGGGGATGGGACTATGGC. Protein product: CASSNNRGWDYG. The whole CDR3 reads CASSNNRGWDYGYTF.

Worth noting for this clone: With the read ending 3 residues before the CDR3 end, the germline J gene is used to fill in that end. This sequence joins TRBV19 and TRBJ2-2; a possible D gene is TRBD2 (6 bases). The CDR3 is 15 residues long. The germline CDR1 and CDR2 sequences are LNHDA and SQIVND (reference sequence). Partial CDR3 DNA: TGTGCCAGTCAGCTAGGAGGGGCTGGGGCCAACGTG. As protein: CASQLGGAGANV. From start to end, the CDR3 is CASQLGGAGANVLFF. The whole variable domain, filled in from reference TRBV19 and TRBJ2-2, reads DGGITQSPKYLFRKEGQNVTLSCEQNLNHDAMYWYRQDPGQGLRLIYYSQIVNDFQKGDIAEGYSVSREKKESFPLTVTSAQKNPTAFYLCASQLGGAGANVLFFGEGSRLTVL.